The T cell receptor (beta chain) described here comes from a study of blood T cells in healthy people across ages (dated by TCRdb to about 2015). Describing the broader study: In model experiments, template switching captured about one uniquely barcoded TCR beta cDNA molecule for every two T cells. Two additional independent replicas of 1 million unique cDNA reads from the same blood draw were analyzed for two donors (one aged 18 to 30 and one aged 80 or older). To track age-related changes in TCR beta repertoire diversity, the study relied on deep sequencing normalized with unique cDNA molecular identifiers. The donors were divided into four age groups: young (average approximately 17 years), middle-aged (about 40), aged (approximately 59) and long-lived (roughly 88).

This clonotype has just a few counts. Which antigen it targets is not known. No base-level quality is on record; no much larger clone is a single base apart. Results the study describes overall, beyond this receptor: The CMV infection status of donors was not known, potentially confounding age-related changes in expanded clonotypes. Conclusive comparison of naive and antigen-experienced compartments was prevented by the profiling of bulk unsorted PBMCs. As age increased, observed TCR beta diversity per million T cells dropped in a roughly linear way, and a significant reduction was already evident by age about 40. The long-lived group showed more naive CD4+ T cells, fewer expanded clones and increased TCR diversity than the aged group, suggesting age selection. The percentage of naive T cells measured by flow cytometry correlated strongly with observed TCR beta diversity. Estimates of total diversity based on one million sequenced T cells were considered lower bounds and underestimates.

Donors were under 40 systemically healthy Caucasian individuals from Russia aged roughly 6 to 100 years. About 9.6 milliliters of peripheral blood were collected from each donor into EDTA-treated Vacutainer tubes. Ficoll-Paque density-gradient centrifugation was used to isolate PBMCs, with at least 7 million obtained per sample. Trizol reagent was used to extract total RNA from PBMCs, with at least 5.5 micrograms per sample. The percentages of naive CD45RAhigh/CD27high T cells were determined by flow cytometry on a PBMC aliquot from every donor. The library was generated by 5' RACE. The sequencer listed for this sample is Illumina HiSeq 2500. A second 7 to 11 cycle PCR used a sample-barcoded 5' primer and a J-beta primer mix. Each TCR beta cDNA molecule received a unique molecular identifier from a template-switch 5' adaptor carrying 12 random nucleotides. At least 2.5 million CDR3-containing paired-end reads were obtained from each sample. The Mint cDNA synthesis kit, primed by a TRBC-specific oligonucleotide, was used to synthesize first-strand cDNA from all RNA. Following uracil-DNA glycosylase treatment, all cDNA underwent a first 18-cycle PCR with the universal primers M1SS and BC2_uni_R. As for the authors' bioinformatics: Each sample was normalized by randomly selecting 1 million high-quality reads, each carrying a distinct molecular identifier. Reads sharing molecular identifiers were discarded rather than binned into consensus sequences. CDR3 identification, clonotype clustering and error correction used MiTCR with a Q25 quality threshold and the strictest error-elimination algorithm. Lower-bound total TCR beta diversity was estimated with a nonparametric unseen species model using Euler transformation. TCRdb took the public reads, trimmed them with fastp at Q25, ran MiXCR for clone calling and kept in-frame beta chains. Rows are combined by CDR3 protein, so each entry shows the most common genes and DNA. The V and J calls shown here were made by TCRdb, not taken from the authors' results. The sample contains 1 million or so distinct CDR3 sequences, 20% to 25% of them found a single time. The ten largest clonotypes hold around 0.7% of the sample.

According to the germline V gene, CDR1 reads ENHRY and CDR2 reads SYGVKD. Its CDR3 holds 13 amino acids, cysteine through phenylalanine. Of the read, only the CDR3 DNA is kept; its 39 bases are in frame from base 1. The trim is 3 bases for V and 5 bases for J, with a gap of 7 bases between the germline ends. This sample also belongs to another study, concerning T cells of mothers and their children. As the second publication notes: The donors were nine systemically healthy Caucasian individuals, made up of three mothers and their six children. cDNA synthesis consumed the entire amount of extracted RNA, loaded at about 1.5 ug RNA in each 15 ul reaction. In the second PCR, the M1S primer added sample barcodes and 2-4 random nucleotides. Over 9.5 million TCR beta CDR3 reads were obtained for each mother, and approximately 3.2 million reads were obtained for each child. Thymic selection shapes the output of TCR recombination in a similar way in related and unrelated pairs, and inherited differences have a minor effect. Normalized repertoire overlap in related mother-child pairs was always slightly higher than in unrelated mother-child pairs, but the difference was never significant. Persistent microchimeric T cell clones were not detected, at a sensitivity of about 100 clones per million clonotypes. To look for features that set related mother-child pairs apart from unrelated individuals, the researchers ran deep NGS to compare the TCR beta repertoires of mothers and children. On average, the children were approximately 11 +/- 4 years old, while the mothers were about 38 +/- 4 years old. After adapter ligation with NEBNext reagents, the libraries were sequenced on Illumina HiSeq 2000 with 100+100 nt paired-end reads. Mother and child libraries were prepared a month apart and sequenced in separate runs to prevent cross-contamination. For each donor, between roughly 450,000 and 2,200,000 distinct TCR beta clonotypes were identified. Naive TCR beta clonotypes were estimated from low-frequency clonotypes matched to each donor's FACS-determined naive share, without sorting.

The sample consisted of blood. The chain couples TRBV10-3 to TRBJ2-2; the D gene lacks a confident call. The source of this sequence is a girl aged 2 to 9 in good health. The nucleotide sequence reads TGTGCCATCAGTGATAGGGAAACCGGGGAGCTGTTTTTT. Its amino acids are CAISDRETGELFF.